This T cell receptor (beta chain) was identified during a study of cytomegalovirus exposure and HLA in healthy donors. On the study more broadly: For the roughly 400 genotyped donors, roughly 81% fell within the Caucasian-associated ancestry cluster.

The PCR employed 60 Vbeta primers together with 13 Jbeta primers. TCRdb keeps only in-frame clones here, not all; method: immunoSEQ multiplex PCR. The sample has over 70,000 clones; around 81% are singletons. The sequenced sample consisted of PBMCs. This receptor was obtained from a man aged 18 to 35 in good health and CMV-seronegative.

The CDR3 region has the DNA TGTGCCAGCAGCGCCGACAGGAGAAAAAAACTGTTTTTT. It encodes CASSADRRKKLFF. V gene TRBV7-2 combines with J gene TRBJ1-4; TRBD1 might be the D (6 bases). The V gene lost 5 bases and the J gene lost 9 bases, with 13 bases spanning the gap. CDR3 length: 13 amino acids. The germline CDR1 and CDR2 sequences are SGHTA and FQGNSA.